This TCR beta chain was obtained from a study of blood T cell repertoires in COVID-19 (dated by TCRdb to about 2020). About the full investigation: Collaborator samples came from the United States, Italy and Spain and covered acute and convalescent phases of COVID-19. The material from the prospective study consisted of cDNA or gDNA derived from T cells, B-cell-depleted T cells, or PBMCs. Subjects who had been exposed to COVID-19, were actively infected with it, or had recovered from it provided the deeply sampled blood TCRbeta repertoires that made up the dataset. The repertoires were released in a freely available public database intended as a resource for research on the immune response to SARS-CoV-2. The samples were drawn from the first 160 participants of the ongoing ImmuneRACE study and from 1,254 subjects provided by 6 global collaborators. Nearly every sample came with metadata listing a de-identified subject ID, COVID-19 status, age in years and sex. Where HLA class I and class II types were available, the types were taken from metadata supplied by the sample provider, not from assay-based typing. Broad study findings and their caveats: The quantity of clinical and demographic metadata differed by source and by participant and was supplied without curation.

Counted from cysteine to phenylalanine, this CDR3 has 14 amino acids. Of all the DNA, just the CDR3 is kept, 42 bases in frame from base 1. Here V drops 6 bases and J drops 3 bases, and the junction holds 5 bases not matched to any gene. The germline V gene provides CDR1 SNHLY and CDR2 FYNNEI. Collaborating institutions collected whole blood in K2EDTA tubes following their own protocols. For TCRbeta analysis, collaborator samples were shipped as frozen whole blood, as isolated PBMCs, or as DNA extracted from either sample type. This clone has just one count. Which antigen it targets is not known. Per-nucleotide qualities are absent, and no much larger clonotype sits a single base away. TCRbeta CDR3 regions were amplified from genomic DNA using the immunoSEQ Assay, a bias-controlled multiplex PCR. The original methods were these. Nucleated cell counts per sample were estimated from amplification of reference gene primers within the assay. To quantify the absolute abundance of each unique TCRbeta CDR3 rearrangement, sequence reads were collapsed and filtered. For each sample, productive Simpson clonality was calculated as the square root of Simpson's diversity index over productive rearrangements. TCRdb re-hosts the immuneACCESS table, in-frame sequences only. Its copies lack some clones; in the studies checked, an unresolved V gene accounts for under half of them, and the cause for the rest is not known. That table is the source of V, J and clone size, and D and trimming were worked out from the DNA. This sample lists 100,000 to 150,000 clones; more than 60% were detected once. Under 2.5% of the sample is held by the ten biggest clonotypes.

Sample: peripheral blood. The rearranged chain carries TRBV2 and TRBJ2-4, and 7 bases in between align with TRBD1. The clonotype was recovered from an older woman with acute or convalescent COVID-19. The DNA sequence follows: TGTGCCAGCAGAGTAGGGACAGACAAAAACATTCAGTACTTC. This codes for CASRVGTDKNIQYF.